One and the same sample provided the 4 T cell receptor beta chains below, sequenced in a study of shared clonotypes between healthy human individuals. Sequenced by immunoSEQ multiplex PCR; TCRdb stores in-frame clones only, minus some. The sample consists of over 2,000,000 clones, just under 95% of them appearing once. The naive CD8 fraction comprised CD45RO-negative cells positively selected for CCR7 and excluded terminally differentiated effector memory CD45RA+ cells. The sequencing input was naive CD8+ T cells from PBMCs. The receptors were sampled from a man younger than 35 in good health. Some clones in this sample may be carry-over from other donors' samples.

The chain combines TRBV19 with TRBJ1-5; D unclear. The ends were cut back, 8 bases at V and 5 bases at J, with 13 bases in the middle. The CDR3 runs to 13 residues. Germline CDR1 LNHDA, CDR2 SQIVND (reference sequence). CDR3 nucleotide sequence: TGTGCCAGTGCCGCGGGATCTCATCAGCCCCAGCATTTT. It specifies CASAAGSHQPQHF. Together with reference TRBV19 and TRBJ1-5, the CDR3 gives the full variable domain: DGGITQSPKYLFRKEGQNVTLSCEQNLNHDAMYWYRQDPGQGLRLIYYSQIVNDFQKGDIAEGYSVSREKKESFPLTVTSAQKNPTAFYLCASAAGSHQPQHFGDGTRLSIL.

This clone was recorded once. The J gene is TRBJ1-4, the V gene TRBV10-3; TRBD1 matches at 9 bases. Per germline, CDR1 ENHRY and CDR2 SYGVKD. J was trimmed by 0 bases and V by 10 bases; bases with no gene match: 9. CDR3 size: 16 residues. CDR3 region: CATGDRDSSTNEKLFF. DNA for the CDR3: TGTGCCACCGGGGACAGGGATTCTTCAACTAATGAAAAACTGTTTTTT.

The rearrangement links TRBV28 to TRBJ1-4; tentative D call: TRBD1 (6 bases). Trimming removed 6 bases at V and 5 bases at J, with 22 bases between. This CDR3 has 17 amino acids. Per the germline V gene, CDR1 is MDHEN and CDR2 is SYDVKM. The CDR3 loop is CASRLHRGGVRNEKLFF. In nucleotides, the CDR3 is TGTGCCAGCAGGTTACATAGGGGGGGGGTGAGAAATGAAAAACTGTTTTTT.

The chain is built from TRBV27 and TRBJ2-7; D is possibly TRBD1 (6 bases). This CDR3 contains 13 residues. V was pared by 7 bases and J by 1 base, with 11 bases between. Germline V gene data show CDR1 as MNHEY and CDR2 as SMNVEV (reference sequence). The CDR3 DNA is TGTGCCAGCACTGTACAGGGTTCCTACGAGCAGTACTTC. It translates to CASTVQGSYEQYF.